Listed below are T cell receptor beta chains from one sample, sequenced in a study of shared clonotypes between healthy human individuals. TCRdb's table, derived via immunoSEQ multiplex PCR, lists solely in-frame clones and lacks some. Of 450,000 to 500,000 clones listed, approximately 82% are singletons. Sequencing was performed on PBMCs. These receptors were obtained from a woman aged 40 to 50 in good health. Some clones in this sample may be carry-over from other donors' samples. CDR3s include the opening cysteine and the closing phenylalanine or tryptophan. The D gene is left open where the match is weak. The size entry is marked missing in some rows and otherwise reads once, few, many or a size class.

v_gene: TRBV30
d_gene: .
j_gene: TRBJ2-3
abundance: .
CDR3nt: TGTGCCTGGAGTCCCGGACAGGGTAAGGCGGGAGTTAAAGTGTTGCGCACAGATACGCAGTATTTT
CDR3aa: CAWSPGQGKAGVKVLRTDTQYF

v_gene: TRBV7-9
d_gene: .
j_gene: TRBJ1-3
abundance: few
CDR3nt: TGTGCCAGCAGCTCAGCCCAAGGGGGACACTCTGGAAACACCATATATTTT
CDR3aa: CASSSAQGGHSGNTIYF

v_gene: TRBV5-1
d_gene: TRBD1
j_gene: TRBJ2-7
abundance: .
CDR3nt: TGCGCCAGCAGCCCCGACAGGGTCTCCTACGAGCAGTACTTC
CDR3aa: CASSPDRVSYEQYF

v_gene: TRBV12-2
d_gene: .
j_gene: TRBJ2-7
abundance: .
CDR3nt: TGTGCAAGTCGACCCCCCCTAGCCAGGTGTCCTTCCTACGAGCAGTACTTC
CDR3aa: CASRPPLARCPSYEQYF

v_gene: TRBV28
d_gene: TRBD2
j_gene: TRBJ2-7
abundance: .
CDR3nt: TGTGCCAGCAGTTTACTAGCGGGAGGGGAGCAGTACTTC
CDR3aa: CASSLLAGGEQYF

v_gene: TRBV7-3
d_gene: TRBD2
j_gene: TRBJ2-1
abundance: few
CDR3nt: TGTGCCAGCAGCTCGGGACTAGCGGGGAACAATGAGCAGTTCTTC
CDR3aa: CASSSGLAGNNEQFF

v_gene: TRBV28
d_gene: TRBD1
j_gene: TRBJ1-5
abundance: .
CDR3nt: TGTGCCAGCAGTTTCCGGGGCAGGGGGGGCAATCAGCCCCAGCATTTT
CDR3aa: CASSFRGRGGNQPQHF

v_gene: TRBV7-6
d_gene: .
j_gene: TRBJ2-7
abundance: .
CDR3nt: TGTGCCAGCCCACCGGCCAGACAAAGATACGAGCAGTACTTC
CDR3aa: CASPPARQRYEQYF

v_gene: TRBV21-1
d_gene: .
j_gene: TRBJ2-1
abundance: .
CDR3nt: TGTGCCAGCAGCAAAGCTGGGGAAAGGGTTGCTTTGAGCGGGAGTGGGTACAATGAGCAGTTCTTC
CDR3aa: CASSKAGERVALSGSGYNEQFF

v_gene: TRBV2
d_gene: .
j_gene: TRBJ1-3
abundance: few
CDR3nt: TGTGCCAGCAGTGACACATACTCTGGAAACACCATATATTTT
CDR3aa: CASSDTYSGNTIYF

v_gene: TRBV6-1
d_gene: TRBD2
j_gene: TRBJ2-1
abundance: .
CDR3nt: TGTGCCAGCAGTTTTGGGACTAGCTACGGGAATGAGCAGTTCTTC
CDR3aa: CASSFGTSYGNEQFF

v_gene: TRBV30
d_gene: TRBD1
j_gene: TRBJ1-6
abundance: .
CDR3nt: TGTGCCTGGAGGGGGACAGGGTTCTCACCCCTCCACTTT
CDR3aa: CAWRGTGFSPLHF

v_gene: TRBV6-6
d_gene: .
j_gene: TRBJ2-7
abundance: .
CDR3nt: TGTGCCAGCAGCTTAAACCGGGACTCCGAGCAGTACTTC
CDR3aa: CASSLNRDSEQYF

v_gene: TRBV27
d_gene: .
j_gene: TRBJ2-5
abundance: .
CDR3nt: TGTGCCAGCGGTATGGGGGAACAAGAGACCCAGTACTTC
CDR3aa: CASGMGEQETQYF

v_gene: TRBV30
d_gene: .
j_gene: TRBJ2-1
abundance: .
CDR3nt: TGTGCCTGGAGTTCCTTAGGCGGCCTAACTGATGAGCAGTTCTTC
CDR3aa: CAWSSLGGLTDEQFF

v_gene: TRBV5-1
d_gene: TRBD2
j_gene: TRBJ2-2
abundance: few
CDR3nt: TGCGCCAGCTCGGGACTAGGAAACACCGGGGAGCTGTTTTTT
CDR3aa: CASSGLGNTGELFF